This T cell receptor (beta chain) was profiled in a study of Ad26.COV2.S vaccination and SARS-CoV-2 variants (dated by TCRdb to the early 2020s). Some background on the complete study: Donors in the vaccine arm were drawn from COV1001, a phase I-IIa trial of Ad26.COV2.S in healthy adults that was multicentre, randomized, double-blind and placebo-controlled. Ad26.COV2.S was administered intramuscularly at a dose of 5x10^10 or 1x10^11 viral particles, either as one shot or as two shots given 56 days apart. TCRbeta repertoire sequencing was used to assess the specificity and breadth of SARS-CoV-2-reactive T cell receptors after Ad26.COV2.S vaccination. A total of some 30 samples were included in the TCR-sequenced set, comprising around 20 Ad26.COV2.S vaccine recipients, 5 placebo recipients and 8 SARS-CoV-2 convalescent individuals. Trial participants were randomized into five groups of five: low-dose or high-dose Ad26.COV2.S given once or twice, or placebo on both occasions. Investigators remained blinded to trial group allocation during experiments and outcome assessment.

From the cysteine through the phenylalanine, the CDR3 covers 13 amino acids. Only the CDR3 DNA stays, 39 bases, in frame from base 1. Based on the germline V gene (reference sequence), the CDR1 and CDR2 sequences are SGHKS and YYEKEE. V loses 4 bases of germline sequence and J loses 3 bases, and the interval between the two ends is 11 bases. The sample's treatment or condition, from its label and the paper: around 19 received Ad26.COV2.S at low or high dose, single or two shots; five or six received placebo; per-sample allocation not given. For vaccine and placebo recipients, the sequenced repertoires came from samples collected on day 63 after the first injection. Cohort 1b enrolled 25 to 30 adults aged 18-55 years at a single site in Boston, USA, between 29 July and 7 August 2020. As a vaccine, Ad26.COV2.S was a replication-incompetent adenovirus type 26 vector that expressed a prefusion-stabilized SARS-CoV-2 spike protein derived from the original Wuhan strain.

This clone was recorded only once. Its antigen has not been determined. Base qualities are not provided; no much larger clone lies one nucleotide away. Results the study describes overall, beyond this receptor: Comparing responses between vaccine doses or regimens was not something the study was powered to do. Substantial breadth of spike-specific CD8+ and CD4+ T cell responses was reported after vaccination. Spike-specific TCR breadth was higher in Ad26.COV2.S recipients than in placebo recipients (P = 0.0014). Vaccine and placebo recipients had similar non-spike TCR breadth, a finding consistent with the vaccine containing only spike. It was noted by the authors that total T cell responses may have been underestimated by the TCR breadth and depth analyses.

TCRbeta CDR3 regions were sequenced with the immunoSEQ Assay. After extraction, genomic DNA underwent amplification by bias-controlled multiplex PCR, followed by high-throughput sequencing. Concerning the study's data processing: To quantify the absolute abundance of every unique TCRbeta CDR3 region, sequences were collapsed and filtered. Usable DNA was measured by amplifying reference genes present in all nucleated cells, and TCRbeta template counts were normalized to that usable DNA to estimate T cell fraction. Repertoire TCRs were annotated as SARS-CoV-2-specific when V gene, CDR3 amino acid sequence and J gene were exactly matched to a known reactive TCR set. The reference SARS-CoV-2 TCR set was obtained from MIRA and was filtered for enrichment in COVID-19-positive ImmuneCODE repertoires, whereby public or cross-reactive TCRs were removed. Drawing on the MIRA antigens, annotated TCRs were analysed further at the level of specific ORF or position within ORF. Breadth was defined as annotated unique rearrangements over total unique productive rearrangements; depth was the summed frequency of those rearrangements. Group comparisons of TCR breadth used two-sided Wilcoxon rank-sum tests. This immuneACCESS table, as held by TCRdb, lists in-frame sequences with V and J called but not all clones. Of the missing ones, under half trace to an unresolved V gene in checked studies; the others have no known cause. V, J and clone size were drawn from that table, and D and trimming were deduced from the DNA. The sample yields about 460,000 clones; about nine tenths were counted once. The ten biggest clones cover about 1.5% of the sample.

Sequenced material: peripheral blood, taken in a trial of Ad26.COV2.S vaccine versus placebo. The sequence is built from TRBV5-5 and TRBJ2-7, with no confidently assigned D gene. This TCR was recovered from a person aged 18-60 years who received the Ad26.COV2.S COVID-19 vaccine or a placebo. In nucleotides, the sequence is TGTGCCAGCAGCCTGACGGTTGTCTACGAGCAGTACTTC. Translation gives CASSLTVVYEQYF.